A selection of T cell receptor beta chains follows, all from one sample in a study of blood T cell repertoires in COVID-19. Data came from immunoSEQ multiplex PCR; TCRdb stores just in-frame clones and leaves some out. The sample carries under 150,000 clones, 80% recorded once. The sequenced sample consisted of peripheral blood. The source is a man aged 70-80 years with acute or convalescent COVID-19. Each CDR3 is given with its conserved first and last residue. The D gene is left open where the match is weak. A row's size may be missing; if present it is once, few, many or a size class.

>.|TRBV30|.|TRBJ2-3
TGTGCCTGGAGGCCACGGGCGGCAGGGGACACAGATACGCAGTATTTT
CAWRPRAAGDTDTQYF
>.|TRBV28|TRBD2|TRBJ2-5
TGTGCCAGCAGTTTGGGGCCGACTAGCCCCCAAGAGACCCAGTACTTC
CASSLGPTSPQETQYF
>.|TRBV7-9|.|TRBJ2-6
TGTGCCAGCAGCTTAGGTAGCCATACCTCTGGGGCCAACGTCCTGACTTTC
CASSLGSHTSGANVLTF
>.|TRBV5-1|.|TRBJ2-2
TGCGCCAGCAGCTTGGTGGCTCAAGCCGGGGAGCTGTTTTTT
CASSLVAQAGELFF
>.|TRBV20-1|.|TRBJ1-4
TGCAGTGCTAGTGCGGGGGTGGCTAGTGAAAAACTGTTTTTT
CSASAGVASEKLFF
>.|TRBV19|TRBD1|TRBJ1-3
TGTGCCAGTAGTTTGCAGGGGGACGGAAACACCATATATTTT
CASSLQGDGNTIYF
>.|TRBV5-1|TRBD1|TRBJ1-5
TGCGCCAGCAGGAGGGACAGGGAGGAAACGAAACATCAGCCCCAGCATTTT
CASRRDREETKHQPQHF
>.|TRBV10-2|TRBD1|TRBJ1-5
TGCGCCAGCAGCAGCGGACAGGGAGCGAGCAATCAGCCCCAGCATTTT
CASSSGQGASNQPQHF
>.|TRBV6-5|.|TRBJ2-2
TGTGCCAGCAGTTACTCTACAGGGACCACCGGGGAGCTGTTTTTT
CASSYSTGTTGELFF
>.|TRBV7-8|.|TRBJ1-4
TGTGCCAGCAGCTCGAGGGTGGAGGGGCGGAATGAAAAACTGTTTTTT
CASSSRVEGRNEKLFF
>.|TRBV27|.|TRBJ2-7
TGTGCCAGCAGTTTTGCCAGGACCTACGAGCAGTACTTC
CASSFARTYEQYF
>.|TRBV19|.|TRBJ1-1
TGTGCCAGTAGTATAGGGGCTGACAGAAACACTGAAGCTTTCTTT
CASSIGADRNTEAFF
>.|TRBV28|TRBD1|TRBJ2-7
TGTGCCAGCAGTCCACAGGGGGCCTCCTACGAGCAGTACTTC
CASSPQGASYEQYF
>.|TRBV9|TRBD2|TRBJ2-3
TGTGCCAGCAGCGTATTCGAAACTAGCGGGGGTCCAGATACGCAGTATTTT
CASSVFETSGGPDTQYF
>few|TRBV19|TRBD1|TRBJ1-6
TGTGCCAGTCGGCTGACAGGGGGCACCTCACCCCTCCACTTT
CASRLTGGTSPLHF
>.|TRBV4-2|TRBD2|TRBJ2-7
TGTGCCAGCAGCCACATCGGGGGGACTAGCGGGGGTGGCGAGCAGTACTTC
CASSHIGGTSGGGEQYF
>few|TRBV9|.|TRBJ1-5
TGTGCCAGCAGCGTAGCTTCTGGAGATCAGCCCCAGCATTTT
CASSVASGDQPQHF
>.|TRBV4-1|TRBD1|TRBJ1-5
TGCGCCAGCAGCCCCTTTGACAGGGCTGAGGATCAGCCCCAGCATTTT
CASSPFDRAEDQPQHF
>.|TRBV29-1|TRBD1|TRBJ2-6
TGCAGCGTTGAAGATCGGGACAGGGAGGTCCCTGGGGCCAACGTCCTGACTTTC
CSVEDRDREVPGANVLTF
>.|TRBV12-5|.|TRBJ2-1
TGTGCTAGTGGTCATGGGCCTGCCTACAATGAGCAGTTCTTC
CASGHGPAYNEQFF
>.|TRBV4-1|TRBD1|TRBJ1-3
TGCGCCAGCAGCCTGACAGGGCTGGGCTCTGGAAACACCATATATTTT
CASSLTGLGSGNTIYF
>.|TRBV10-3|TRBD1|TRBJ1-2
TGTGCCATCAGTGAGTCGCAAAAGGGGACAGGGGATAACTATGGCTACACCTTC
CAISESQKGTGDNYGYTF
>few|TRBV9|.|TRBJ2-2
TGTGCCAGCAGCAAAACAAGCGGGGAGCTGTTTTTT
CASSKTSGELFF
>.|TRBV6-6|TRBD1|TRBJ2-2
TGTGCCAGCGGGAATGGACAGGGAGGGGAGCTGTTTTTT
CASGNGQGGELFF
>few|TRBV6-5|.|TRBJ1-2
TGTGCCAGCAGCCGACTTGGACAGAGTAACTATGGCTACACCTTC
CASSRLGQSNYGYTF
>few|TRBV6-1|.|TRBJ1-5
TGTGCCAGCAGTGAAGGGGAGGGCAGCAATCAGCCCCAGCATTTT
CASSEGEGSNQPQHF
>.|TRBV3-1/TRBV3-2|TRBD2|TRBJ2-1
TGTGCCAGCAGCCAAGTTCTAGCGGGGGTTCCCTCCCCCAGCTCCTACAATGAGCAGTTCTTC
CASSQVLAGVPSPSSYNEQFF
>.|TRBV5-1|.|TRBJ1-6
TGCGCCAGCAGCCCCTTGGTCGGGGGTTATAATTCACCCCTCCACTTT
CASSPLVGGYNSPLHF
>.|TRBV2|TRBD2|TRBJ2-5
TGTGCCAGCAGTCGAAGAGGGACTAGCGGGGGGGGTGAGACCCAGTACTTC
CASSRRGTSGGGETQYF
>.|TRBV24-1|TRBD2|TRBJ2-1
TGTGCCACCAGTAAAAGCGGGGGGGACAATGAGCAGTTCTTC
CATSKSGGDNEQFF
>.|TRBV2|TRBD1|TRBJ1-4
TGTGCCAGCAGCTCGCAGACAGGGGCTAAAGAAAAACTGTTTTTT
CASSSQTGAKEKLFF
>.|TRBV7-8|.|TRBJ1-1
TGTGCCAGCAGCTTAGGGACAGTGAACACTGAAGCTTTCTTT
CASSLGTVNTEAFF
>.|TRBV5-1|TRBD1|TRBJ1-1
TGCGCCAGCAGCTTCGGACAGGGCGAAGAAGCTTTCTTT
CASSFGQGEEAFF
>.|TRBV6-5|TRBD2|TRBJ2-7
TGTGCCAGCAGTTTAACCGGACTAGCGGGGGTCTACGAGCAGTACTTC
CASSLTGLAGVYEQYF
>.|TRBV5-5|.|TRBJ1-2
TGTGCCAGCAGCCCACCCACAGGGAATGGCTACACCTTC
CASSPPTGNGYTF
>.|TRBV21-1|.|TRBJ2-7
TGTGCCAGCAGCAGTACTATTCATCTCCACGAGCAGTACTTC
CASSSTIHLHEQYF
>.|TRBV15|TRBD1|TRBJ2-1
TGTGCCCAGGGGGACCTTTCCATCTCTCCATACAATGAGCAGTTCTTC
CAQGDLSISPYNEQFF
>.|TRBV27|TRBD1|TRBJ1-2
TGTGCCAGCACCCGACGACAGGGGGGATATGGCTACACCTTC
CASTRRQGGYGYTF
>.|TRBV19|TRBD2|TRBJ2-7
TGTGCCAGTCGCGACCCCAGCGGGGGGGCTTACGAGCAGTACTTC
CASRDPSGGAYEQYF
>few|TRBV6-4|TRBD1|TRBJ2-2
TGTGCCAGCAGTCCCGGGACAGGGGAACCTGGGGAGCTGTTTTTT
CASSPGTGEPGELFF
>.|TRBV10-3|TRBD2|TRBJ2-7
TGTGCCATCAGTGGCGGAAGGACTAGCGGGGTCGGTTACGAGCAGTACTTC
CAISGGRTSGVGYEQYF
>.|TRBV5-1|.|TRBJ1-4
TGCGCCAGCAGCTTGGGGCAGGGCCTTAATGAAAAACTGTTTTTT
CASSLGQGLNEKLFF
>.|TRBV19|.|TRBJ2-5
TGTGCCAGTAGTCCCGGAGGGAACCAAGAGACCCAGTACTTC
CASSPGGNQETQYF
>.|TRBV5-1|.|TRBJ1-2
TGCGCCAGCAGCTCGGGGGGGGATACCCCATCCTTTAACTATGGCTACACCTTC
CASSSGGDTPSFNYGYTF
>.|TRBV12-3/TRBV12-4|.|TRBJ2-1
TGTGCCAGCAGTTTAGGGAACACAGGGCAGTTCTTC
CASSLGNTGQFF
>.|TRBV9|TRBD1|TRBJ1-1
TGTGCCAGCAGCGTAGTAGAGAGACAGGGGGCTGGGACTGAAGCTTTCTTT
CASSVVERQGAGTEAFF
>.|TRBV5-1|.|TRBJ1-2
TGCGCCAGCAGCCCAACAGGGAAAGCTAACTATGGCTACACCTTC
CASSPTGKANYGYTF
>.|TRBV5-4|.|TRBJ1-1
TGTGCCAGCAGCTTGGCAGGGGCAATGAACACTGAAGCTTTCTTT
CASSLAGAMNTEAFF
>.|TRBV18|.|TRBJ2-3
TGTGCCAGCTCACTCCTCCCTAGCACAGATACGCAGTATTTT
CASSLLPSTDTQYF
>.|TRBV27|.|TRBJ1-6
TGTGCCAGCAGTTTATATGGGAGTTTTTCGAATTCACCCCTCCACTTT
CASSLYGSFSNSPLHF
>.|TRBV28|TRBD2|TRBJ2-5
TGTGCCAGCAGTTCCCGGACTAGCGGGGGGACGAAGACCCAGTACTTC
CASSSRTSGGTKTQYF
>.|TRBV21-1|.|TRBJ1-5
TGTGCCAGCAGCGCTCGCGGCAATCAGCCCCAGCATTTT
CASSARGNQPQHF
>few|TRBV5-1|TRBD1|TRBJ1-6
TGCGCCAGCAGAGGGGGCGCCCATAATTCACCCCTCCACTTT
CASRGGAHNSPLHF
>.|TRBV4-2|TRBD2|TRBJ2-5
TGTGCCAGCAGCCAAGGGCTAGCGGGGGGGCTGGAGACCCAGTACTTC
CASSQGLAGGLETQYF
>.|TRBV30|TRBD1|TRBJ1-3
TGTGCCTGGAGTCCTTCGGGACAGGGATACACCATATATTTT
CAWSPSGQGYTIYF
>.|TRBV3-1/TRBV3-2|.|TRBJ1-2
TGTGCCAGCAGCCAAGCGACAAAACAGGGCGGCTACACCTTC
CASSQATKQGGYTF
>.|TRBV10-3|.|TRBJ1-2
TGTGCCATCAGTGGGAGCCGGTATGGCTACACCTTC
CAISGSRYGYTF
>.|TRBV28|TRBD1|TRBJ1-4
TGTGCCAGCAGTTTAGGCCTTAACAGGGGTTCGGGGGAAAAACTGTTTTTT
CASSLGLNRGSGEKLFF